A selection of T cell receptor beta chains follows, all from one sample in a study of cytomegalovirus exposure and HLA in healthy donors. Produced via immunoSEQ multiplex PCR; TCRdb's table is partial and in-frame only. The sample yields around 76,000 clones, of which the top ten take up about 5%. The sample consisted of PBMCs. These receptors were taken from a man aged 35-49 years in good health and CMV-seronegative. Each CDR3 is given with its conserved first and last residue. Fields, in order: V gene, J gene, CDR3 length, CDR3 protein.

TRBV7-9	TRBJ2-5	15	CASSIMGDQGETQYF
TRBV6-5	TRBJ2-5	14	CASSYSLQQETQYF
TRBV4-3	TRBJ2-7	16	CASRRRLAGASYEQYF
TRBV15	TRBJ1-3	16	CATSRDPTSMGNTIYF
TRBV13	TRBJ2-7	17	CASSLGYVASGIREQYF
TRBV6-1	TRBJ2-4	16	CASSAWTSIAKNIQYF
TRBV6-6	TRBJ2-2	15	CASSYVAGGTGELFF
TRBV7-9	TRBJ1-2	13	CASSLRTDDGYTF
TRBV5-1	TRBJ1-3	16	CASSVTGGLSGNTIYF
TRBV7-2	TRBJ2-3	16	CASSLKAAVRTDTQYF
TRBV5-1	TRBJ1-1	18	CASSLAPGTGDMNTEAFF
TRBV30	NA	14	CAWTKGRTTYEQYF
TRBV7-9	TRBJ2-5	19	CASSLAPGLAGDEQETQYF
TRBV2	NA	13	CASTGTGIYEQYF
TRBV5-1	TRBJ1-2	16	CASSQTPGQGNYGYTF
TRBV7-9	TRBJ2-1	12	CASSLGEGGQFF
TRBV6-1	TRBJ2-5	14	CASSQTGFQETQYF
TRBV19	TRBJ1-4	14	CASSIFGGDEKLFF
TRBV13	TRBJ1-1	14	CASSYRDRGTEAFF
TRBV5-4	TRBJ1-1	14	CASSDTGLNTEAFF
TRBV29-1	TRBJ2-1	13	CSGRRAGVNEQFF
TRBV19	TRBJ2-5	16	CASSRDSGLIQETQYF